This T cell receptor beta chain was sequenced in a study of blood T cell repertoires in COVID-19. Study as a whole: COVID-19 samples collected from the United States, Italy and Spain covered acute and convalescent phases.

Germline V lookup: CDR1 SNHLY, CDR2 FYNNEI. This CDR3 region has 14 residues. The V end lost 0 bases, the J end lost 5 bases, and 10 bases lay between the germline ends. Participant reports of clinical history set cohort assignment. Two negative PCRs, clearance, or symptom resolution characterized the recovered Cohort 3 donors. Authors' analysis steps: Estimation of nucleated cell counts relied on the amplification of reference gene primers. Sequencing used immunoSEQ multiplex PCR; TCRdb keeps in-frame clones, though not all of them. V, J and clone size were drawn from that table, and D and trimming were deduced from the DNA. The repertoire holds fewer than 250,000 clones, about 88% seen once, with roughly 3.2% in the top ten.

Specimen: PBMCs or T cells enriched from blood (not recorded which). The TCR was taken from a woman younger than 45 who had recovered from COVID-19. The V gene is TRBV2, the J gene TRBJ1-2, with no clear D. In DNA form, the CDR3 reads TGTGCCAGCAGTGAAGCGTTCCGGGTGTATGGCTACACCTTC. This encodes CASSEAFRVYGYTF.